The 4 T cell receptor beta chains listed next were all sequenced from one sample in a study of blood T cell repertoires in COVID-19 (TCRdb year 2020). To prepare the library, the immunoSEQ multiplex PCR assay was applied. TCRdb re-hosts the immuneACCESS table, in-frame sequences only. Its copies lack some clones; in the studies checked, an unresolved V gene accounts for under half of them, and the cause for the rest is not known. Recorded for this sample are around 100,000 clones; around four fifths of them occurred a single time. The ten largest clones take up around 30% of the sample. The sequenced sample was peripheral blood. Receptor source: a man aged 65 to 79 with active or convalescent COVID-19.

The genes are TRBV11-3 and TRBJ2-5; the match to TRBD2 covers 13 bases. The CDR3 loop spans 16 amino acids. Germline V lookup: CDR1 SGHNT, CDR2 YENEEA. V trimming: 5 bases; J trimming: 6 bases; junction bases outside the gene matches: 9. CDR3 in amino acids: CASSETSGGALKTQYF. The DNA for the CDR3 is TGTGCCAGCAGCGAAACTAGCGGGGGGGCCCTGAAGACCCAGTACTTC.

V and J are TRBV4-3 and TRBJ1-3; D call uncertain. V was pared by 3 bases and J by 3 bases, with 6 bases between. Germline CDR1 LGHNA, CDR2 YSLEER. There are 13 residues in the CDR3. The CDR3 DNA reads as TGCGCCAGCAGCCATGACATTGGAAACACCATATATTTT. This translates into CASSHDIGNTIYF.

The CDR3 reads CASSPDAGGTDTQYF. CDR3 nucleotides: TGTGCCAGCAGCCCGGATGCTGGGGGGACAGATACGCAGTATTTT. The chain recombines TRBV7-2 with TRBJ2-3, with a tentative D call TRBD2 (6 bases). CDR1 and CDR2 (germline): SGHTA, FQGNSA. This CDR3 spans 15 amino acids. V lost 5 bases, J lost 3 bases, and 15 bases lay in between.

This clone was seen only once. The chain couples TRBV20-1 to TRBJ2-2; D is uncertain. Trimming left V 5 bases short and J 6 bases short, with 7 bases between. Germline V gene lookup returns CDR1 DFQATT and CDR2 SNEGSKA (reference sequence). There are 11 residues in the CDR3. DNA for the CDR3: TGCAGTGCTGAGGTTTCCGGGGAGCTGTTTTTT. Translation: CSAEVSGELFF.